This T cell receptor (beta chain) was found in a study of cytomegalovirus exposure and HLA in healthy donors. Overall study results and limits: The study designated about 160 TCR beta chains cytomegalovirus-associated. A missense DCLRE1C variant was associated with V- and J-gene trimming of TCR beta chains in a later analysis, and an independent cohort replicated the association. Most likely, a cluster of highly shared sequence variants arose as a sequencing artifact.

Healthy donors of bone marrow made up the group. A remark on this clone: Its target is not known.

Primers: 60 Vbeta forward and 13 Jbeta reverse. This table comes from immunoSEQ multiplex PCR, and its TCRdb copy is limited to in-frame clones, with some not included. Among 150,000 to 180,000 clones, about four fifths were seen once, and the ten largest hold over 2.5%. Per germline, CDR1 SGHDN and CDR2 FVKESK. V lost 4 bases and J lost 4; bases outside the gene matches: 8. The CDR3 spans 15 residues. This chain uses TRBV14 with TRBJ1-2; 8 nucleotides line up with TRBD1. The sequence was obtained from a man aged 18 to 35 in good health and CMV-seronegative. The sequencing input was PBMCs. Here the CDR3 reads CASSPWTGKGYGYTF. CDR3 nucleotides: TGTGCCAGCAGCCCTTGGACAGGGAAAGGCTATGGCTACACCTTC.